This TCR beta chain comes out of a study of a mutant IDH1 vaccine in newly diagnosed glioma. About this clone itself: What it recognizes is unknown.

The sample's time point: week 47, end of study. A single vaccine dose contained 300 ug of mutant IDH1 20-mer peptide, and topical imiquimod was used with it. Looked up from germline, CDR1 is MNHEY and CDR2 is SVGAGI. There are 14 residues in the CDR3. Trimming stripped 0 bases from V and 4 bases from J, with 9 bases between. Measured with immunoSEQ multiplex PCR; TCRdb has only the in-frame clones, and not every one. The sample includes roughly 43,000 clones, approximately 79% of them seen just once. This receptor was obtained from a man aged 18 to 35 with glioma. Some clones in this sample may be carry-over from other donors' samples. The rearrangement links TRBV6-5 to TRBJ1-1; D remains ambiguous. The sequenced sample was PBMCs, obtained from a glioma patient whose treatment included an IDH1 peptide vaccine. The CDR3 nucleotides read TGTGCCAGCAGTTACTCGATAGGACGCACTGAAGCTTTCTTT. This gives the protein CASSYSIGRTEAFF.